The T cell receptor beta chain described here comes from a study of blood T cells in healthy people across ages. The germline CDR1 and CDR2 sequences are DFQATT and SNEGSKA (reference sequence). CDR3 length: 11 residues. PCR was performed a second time for roughly 7 to 12 cycles using a sample-barcoded 5' primer and a J-beta primer mix. TCRdb re-derived calls from the 5' RACE reads in MiXCR, one entry per CDR3 protein. The sample carries some 860,000 distinct CDR3 sequences, more than 55% recorded once. This clonotype was seen more than once but under ten times. The specimen sequenced was blood. J is TRBJ2-7 and V is TRBV20-1; D remains unclear. The TCR comes from a man aged 35-49 years in good health. The DNA of the CDR3 is TGCAGCGGCAGAGAGTCGGACGAGCAGTACTTC. Translating gives CSGRESDEQYF.